The clone carrying this T cell receptor (beta chain) appeared a few times. This record belongs to a study of cytomegalovirus exposure and HLA in healthy donors. The PCR used 60 Vbeta and 13 Jbeta primers. Method: immunoSEQ multiplex PCR; TCRdb's copy keeps in-frame clones and lacks some. The sample lists more than 95,000 clones; approximately 16% were seen once. Trimming removed 1 base at V and 6 bases at J, with 18 bases between. Germline CDR1 MGHDK, CDR2 SYGVNS. The CDR3 runs 16 residues. The sequencing sample was made of PBMCs. This receptor was obtained from a female donor in good health and CMV-seronegative. This rearrangement joins TRBV25-1 to TRBJ1-2, with a weak D call TRBD1 (6 bases). The CDR3 DNA reads TGTGCCAGCAGTGAATCTTACATCGACAGGAAAGATGGCTACACCTTC. This gives the protein CASSESYIDRKDGYTF.